These 30 T cell receptor beta chains originate from one sample sequenced in a study of CD8 T cells in Susac syndrome. Random hexamers were used to reverse transcribe an amount of about 0.45 to 1 ug RNA. TCRdb ran MiXCR on the immunoSEQ multiplex PCR reads and lists one entry per CDR3 protein. The data contain 150,000 or so distinct CDR3 sequences, approximately 95% of them singletons. The specimen was CD4+ T cells from PBMCs. These receptors came from a human donor with multiple sclerosis.

The V call is TRBV20-1, the J call TRBJ1-2, with 8 bases aligning to TRBD1. The germline V gene encodes CDR1 DFQATT and CDR2 SNEGSKA (reference sequence). V was clipped by 5 bases and J by 4 bases; unmatched bases: 18. The CDR3 runs 17 residues. CDR3 in DNA: TGCAGTGCTCCAAAGACCGGGACAGGAAGGCAACCCTATGGCTACACCTTC. Amino acids: CSAPKTGTGRQPYGYTF.

V usage is TRBV20-1 and J usage is TRBJ1-2; 7 nucleotides align to TRBD1. CDR3 size: 15 residues. Looked up from germline, CDR1 is DFQATT and CDR2 is SNEGSKA (reference sequence). V gave up 3 bases and J gave up 4 bases; unmatched junction bases: 11. Written as DNA, the CDR3 is TGCAGTGCTAGGGCCGGGACAGCCGCTGGCTATGGCTACACCTTC. Residues: CSARAGTAAGYGYTF.

This clonotype has a single count. The chain is built from TRBV30 and TRBJ2-5, with TRBD2 matching over 14 bases. CDR1 and CDR2 (germline): GTSNPN, SVGIG (reference sequence). The junction had 10 bases not matched to a gene; V was cut back by 0 bases and J by 1 base. This CDR3 is built from 19 residues. Here the CDR3 DNA reads TGTGCCTGGAGTGTAACCTTCGGGACTAGCGGGAGCGGCCAAGAGACCCAGTACTTC. It specifies CAWSVTFGTSGSGQETQYF.

The V and J genes are TRBV20-1 and TRBJ1-5; tentatively, D is TRBD1 (5 bases). Germline values: CDR1 DFQATT, CDR2 SNEGSKA (reference sequence). The CDR3 sequence is 13 residues long. Trimming took off 1 base at V and 2 bases at J, with 6 bases between the two ends. CDR3 amino acids: CSARVGGNQPQHF. CDR3 nucleotides: TGCAGTGCTAGAGTAGGGGGCAATCAGCCCCAGCATTTT.

The chain employs TRBV30 and TRBJ2-5; D not certain. The CDR3 covers 12 residues. Deletions cut 8 bases from V and 5 bases from J, with 15 bases between. Germline CDR1 and CDR2: GTSNPN and SVGIG (reference sequence). The CDR3 nucleotides read TGTGCCCGGTCTTCTGAGCTCGAGACCCAGTACTTC. Its protein is CARSSELETQYF.

This rearrangement joins TRBV7-2 to TRBJ2-5; 13 nucleotides line up with TRBD2. The CDR3 covers 17 residues. The J segment lost 5 bases and the V segment lost 2 bases, leaving 8 bases of the junction unmatched. Germline V lookup: CDR1 SGHTA, CDR2 FQGNSA. In DNA form, the CDR3 reads TGTGCCAGCAGCTTATCCGGACTAGCGGGAGCGATGGAGACCCAGTACTTC. This codes for CASSLSGLAGAMETQYF. The full variable domain, rest sourced from reference TRBV7-2 and TRBJ2-5, is GAGVSQSPSNKVTEKGKDVELRCDPISGHTALYWYRQSLGQGLEFLIYFQGNSAPDKSGLPSDRFSAERTGGSVSTLTIQRTQQEDSAVYLCASSLSGLAGAMETQYFGPGTRLLVL.

V and J are TRBV7-9 and TRBJ2-1, with D perhaps given as TRBD1 or TRBD2 (5 bases each). This CDR3 has 13 residues. In germline, CDR1 is SEHNR, CDR2 FQNEAQ (reference sequence). Trimming removed 2 bases at V and 5 bases at J, with 7 bases between. The CDR3 protein is CASSLMGDNEQFF. DNA for the CDR3: TGTGCCAGCAGCTTAATGGGGGACAATGAGCAGTTCTTC.

The chain links TRBV2 to TRBJ2-7; unclear D gene. Germline assignment: CDR1 SNHLY and CDR2 FYNNEI. The CDR3 contains 12 residues. Trimming cost V 9 bases and J 2 bases, with 11 bases left between them. The CDR3 sequence is CASSTGPYEQYF. In DNA, the CDR3 is TGTGCCAGTTCAACGGGCCCCTACGAGCAGTACTTC.

The V gene is TRBV5-6, the J gene TRBJ1-6; D is ambiguous. Trimming took off 4 bases at V and 9 bases at J, with 14 bases between the two ends. This CDR3 region has 14 residues. The germline V gene encodes CDR1 SGHDT and CDR2 YYEEEE. The CDR3 DNA is TGTGCCAGCAGCCCTCGGGTACCGGGTTCACCCCTCCACTTT. Translated: CASSPRVPGSPLHF.

The genes are TRBV5-1 and TRBJ2-7, with D unresolved. Germline CDR1 reads SGHRS; CDR2 reads YFSETQ. This CDR3 spans 16 amino acids. Trimming left V 1 base short and J 6 bases short, with 20 bases between. The CDR3 reads CASSLNDGPYSGEQYF. For the CDR3, the DNA is TGCGCCAGCAGCTTGAATGACGGGCCTTACTCGGGCGAGCAGTACTTC.

V is TRBV15 and J is TRBJ1-1; D remains ambiguous. The CDR3 runs to 14 residues. Trimming cost V 5 bases and J 0 bases, with 10 bases left between them. Germline values: CDR1 LNHNV, CDR2 YYDKDF (reference sequence). Here the CDR3 reads CATSYGVLNTEAFF. The CDR3 bases are TGTGCCACCAGCTATGGGGTTCTGAACACTGAAGCTTTCTTT.

The CDR3 sequence is CASSLVGLATSEQYF. CDR3 nucleotides: TGTGCCAGCAGTTTGGTGGGACTAGCAACTTCCGAGCAGTACTTC. The chain recombines TRBV27 with TRBJ2-7; 9 nucleotides line up with TRBD2. From germline, CDR1 is MNHEY and CDR2 SMNVEV (reference sequence). Germline trimming cut 3 bases from V and 6 bases from J; bases unmatched to any gene: 9. The CDR3 spans 15 residues.

The chain joins TRBV27 to TRBJ1-5; D ambiguous. V lost 8 bases and J lost 4, with 3 bases in between. Germline V gene data show CDR1 as MNHEY and CDR2 as SMNVEV (reference sequence). The CDR3 spans 10 residues. The CDR3 nucleotides read TGTGCCAGCGGTAATCAGCCCCAGCATTTT. As protein: CASGNQPQHF.

V usage is TRBV29-1 and J usage is TRBJ2-1, with 14 bases matching TRBD2. Per germline, CDR1 SQVTM and CDR2 ANQGSEA. Trimming at V came to 3 bases and at J to 0 bases, leaving 1 base not matched to a gene. This CDR3 is 16 amino acids long. The CDR3 reads CSVEGTSGSSYNEQFF. The CDR3 coding sequence is TGCAGCGTTGAGGGGACTAGCGGGAGCTCCTACAATGAGCAGTTCTTC.

The chain recombines TRBV23-1 with TRBJ2-3; TRBD1 matches 9 bases. TRBV23-1 is placed among ORFs of uncertain function. With V trimmed by 7 bases and J by 1 base, 3 bases remained unmatched. The CDR3 loop spans 14 amino acids. For the CDR3, the DNA is TGCGCCAGCAATCGGACAGGGGGCACAGATACGCAGTATTTT. Amino acid sequence: CASNRTGGTDTQYF.

The V gene is TRBV20-1, the J gene TRBJ2-7; the D is unclear. Germline V gene sequence: CDR1 DFQATT, CDR2 SNEGSKA (reference sequence). The CDR3 is made up of 15 amino acids. The V end was cut by 3 bases, the J end by 3 bases, with 18 bases between. The CDR3 here is CSASGLLYSLYEQYF. In nucleotides, the CDR3 is TGCAGTGCTAGTGGCCTACTGTACAGTCTCTACGAGCAGTACTTC.

This clonotype was counted a single time. The gene calls are TRBV5-1 and TRBJ2-1; D remains unclear. CDR1 SGHRS and CDR2 YFSETQ come from the germline V gene. The germline V and J ends were trimmed by 0 bases and 7 bases, with 5 bases remaining between them. There are 12 residues in the CDR3. CDR3 residues: CASSLDRNEQFF. DNA for the CDR3: TGCGCCAGCAGCTTGGATAGGAATGAGCAGTTCTTC.

This chain connects TRBV7-2 to TRBJ2-7, with 7 bases that match TRBD2. V dropped 7 bases and J dropped 5; count of bases not matched to a gene: 8. This CDR3 is 13 amino acids long. Germline V gene lookup returns CDR1 SGHTA and CDR2 FQGNSA. CDR3 nucleotide sequence: TGTGCCAGCACTCGGGGCCGGGGGGACGAGCAGTACTTC. This translates into CASTRGRGDEQYF.

The chain has TRBV25-1 and TRBJ2-6; D is perhaps TRBD1 or TRBD2 (5 bases each). Germline V lookup: CDR1 MGHDK, CDR2 SYGVNS. V lost 4 bases, J lost 0 bases, and 19 bases lay in between. The CDR3 runs 19 residues. The DNA of the CDR3 is TGTGCCAGCAGTGGTAACCGGGACGGCGTCGTCTCTGGGGCCAACGTCCTGACTTTC. It encodes CASSGNRDGVVSGANVLTF.

V usage is TRBV6-6 and J usage is TRBJ1-1; possible D gene TRBD1, 5 bases. Trimming removed 5 bases at V and 6 bases at J, with 19 bases between. CDR3 length: 15 residues. The V gene's germline CDR1 is MNHNY and CDR2 SVGAGI (reference sequence). The CDR3 coding sequence is TGTGCCAGCAGTCCCCCCGGTTTGGGGCGCGCTGAAGCTTTCTTT. This translates into CASSPPGLGRAEAFF.

The genes are TRBV30 and TRBJ1-4; D is ambiguous. The CDR3 spans 11 residues. Germline-derived CDR1 and CDR2 are GTSNPN and SVGIG (reference sequence). The V end was cut by 8 bases, the J end by 6 bases, with 10 bases between. DNA for the CDR3: TGTGCCCACCAAACAGATGAAAAACTGTTTTTT. Amino acid sequence: CAHQTDEKLFF.

V and J are TRBV27 and TRBJ2-7, with D maybe TRBD1 (5 bases). This CDR3 region has 15 residues. V lost 7 bases and J 0 bases, leaving 16 bases between the germline ends. The V gene's germline CDR1 is MNHEY and CDR2 SMNVEV (reference sequence). The CDR3 sequence is CASISRYRSSYEQYF. CDR3 coding DNA: TGTGCCAGCATCTCACGCTACAGGAGCTCCTACGAGCAGTACTTC.

The rearrangement joins TRBV7-8 to TRBJ2-7; 9 bases fit TRBD1. CDR3 length: 17 amino acids. Germline CDR1 reads SGHVS; CDR2 reads FQNEAQ. The V segment lost 2 bases and the J segment 4 bases; nucleotides outside the gene matches: 12. The CDR3 protein is CASSLSRLRTGEYEQYF. In DNA form, the CDR3 reads TGTGCCAGCAGCTTATCTCGTTTGAGGACAGGGGAATACGAGCAGTACTTC.

The V call is TRBV19, the J call TRBJ2-5; perhaps TRBD2 as D (5 bases). CDR1 LNHDA and CDR2 SQIVND come from the germline V gene (reference sequence). The CDR3 length is 14 residues. V dropped 5 bases and J dropped 1 base, with 11 bases sitting between them. CDR3 in amino acids: CASSGGAGQETQYF. The CDR3 DNA reads as TGTGCCAGTAGTGGAGGAGCAGGCCAAGAGACCCAGTACTTC.

The rearrangement links TRBV12-3 or TRBV12-4 to TRBJ2-3; the D gene is possibly TRBD2 (5 bases). The V gene lost 1 base and the J gene lost 0 bases, with 14 bases spanning the gap. The CDR3 runs to 17 residues. CDR3 coding DNA: TGTGCCAGCAGTTTAGGTGCCCAGCGGATAAGCACAGATACGCAGTATTTT. Protein sequence: CASSLGAQRISTDTQYF.

CDR3 residues: CASSPLEGFFTDTQYF. CDR3 DNA: TGTGCCAGTAGCCCCCTGGAGGGTTTCTTCACAGATACGCAGTATTTT. J is TRBJ2-3 and V is TRBV19; possibly TRBD2 for D (6 bases). The CDR3 runs 16 residues. Trimming left V 6 bases short and J 2 bases short, with 18 bases between. From germline, CDR1 is LNHDA and CDR2 SQIVND (reference sequence).

The chain uses TRBV6-5 and TRBJ2-7; TRBD1 matches 8 bases. After removal of 2 bases from V and 7 bases from J, the junction contained 7 bases not matched to a gene. Germline CDR1 reads MNHEY; CDR2 reads SVGAGI. The CDR3 runs to 14 residues. The CDR3 reads CASSYTDRAGEQYF. In nucleotides, the CDR3 is TGTGCCAGCAGTTACACGGACAGGGCTGGAGAGCAGTACTTC.

The chain has TRBV29-1 and TRBJ2-3; 9 nucleotides agree with TRBD1. The CDR3 has 15 residues. Trimming at V came to 4 bases and at J to 4 bases, leaving 9 bases not matched to a gene. The germline gives CDR1 SQVTM, CDR2 ANQGSEA. The CDR3 spells CSVAPGQGNADTQYF. The CDR3 bases are TGCAGCGTTGCCCCCGGACAGGGGAACGCAGATACGCAGTATTTT.

V usage is TRBV20-1 and J usage is TRBJ2-7; D is possibly TRBD2 (5 bases). Trimming took off 6 bases at V and 0 bases at J, with 12 bases between the two ends. Germline lookup yields CDR1 DFQATT and CDR2 SNEGSKA (reference sequence). The CDR3 runs 13 residues. CDR3 loop: CSAIAPSSYEQYF. CDR3 in DNA: TGCAGTGCGATAGCGCCAAGCTCCTACGAGCAGTACTTC.

The genes are TRBV18 and TRBJ2-3; D may be TRBD2 (5 bases). Germline-derived CDR1 and CDR2 are KGHSH and LQKENI. V gave up 3 bases and J gave up 5 bases, with 12 bases separating them. There are 14 residues in the CDR3. As DNA, the CDR3 is TGTGCCAGCTCACCGGAGGTGAGGAGAGATACGCAGTATTTT. The encoded protein is CASSPEVRRDTQYF. The complete variable domain, with remaining parts taken from reference TRBV18 and TRBJ2-3, reads NAGVMQNPRHLVRRRGQEARLRCSPMKGHSHVYWYRQLPEEGLKFMVYLQKENIIDESGMPKERFSAEFPKEGPSILRIQQVVRGDSAAYFCASSPEVRRDTQYFGPGTRLTVL.